The entry that follows covers one T cell receptor beta chain sequence. The CDR3 is made up of 15 amino acids. Germline-derived CDR1 and CDR2 are SEHNR and FQNEAQ (reference sequence). The V end was cut by 5 bases, the J end by 0 bases, with 10 bases between. Libraries were prepared by immunoSEQ multiplex PCR; TCRdb keeps only in-frame clonotypes and omits some of them. The sample has 130,000 or so clones; approximately 80% are singletons. This record comes from a study of blood T cell repertoires in COVID-19. The wider study: Nucleic acid was either cDNA or gDNA, and it came from T cells, B-cell-depleted T cells, or PBMCs.

The sequence came from a human donor in a cohort sampled during active COVID-19. The chain couples TRBV7-9 to TRBJ2-2; maybe TRBD1 (6 bases). The sample comprised peripheral blood. CDR3 loop: CASSTGHPNTGELFF. In DNA form, the CDR3 reads TGTGCCAGCAGCACGGGACACCCGAACACCGGGGAGCTGTTTTTT.